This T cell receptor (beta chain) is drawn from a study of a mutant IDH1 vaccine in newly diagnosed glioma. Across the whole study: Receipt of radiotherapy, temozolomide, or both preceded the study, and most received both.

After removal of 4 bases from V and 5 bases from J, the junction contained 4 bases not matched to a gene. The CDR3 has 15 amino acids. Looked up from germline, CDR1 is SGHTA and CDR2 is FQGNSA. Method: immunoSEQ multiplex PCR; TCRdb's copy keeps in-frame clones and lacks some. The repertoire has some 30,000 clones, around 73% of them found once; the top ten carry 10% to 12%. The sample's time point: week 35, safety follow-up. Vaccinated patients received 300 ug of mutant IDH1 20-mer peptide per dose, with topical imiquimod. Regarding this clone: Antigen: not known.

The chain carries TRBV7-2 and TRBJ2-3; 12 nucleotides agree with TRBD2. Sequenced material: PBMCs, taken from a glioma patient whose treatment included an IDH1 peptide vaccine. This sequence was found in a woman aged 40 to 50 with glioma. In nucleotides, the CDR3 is TGTGCCAGCAGCTCCAGGACTAGCGGGGTAGATACGCAGTATTTT. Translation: CASSSRTSGVDTQYF.